This passage covers 22 T cell receptor beta chains from one sample sequenced in a study of T cells after yellow fever vaccination. TCRdb analysed the 5' RACE reads with MiXCR anew, one entry per CDR3 protein. Of more than 350,000 distinct CDR3 sequences in the sample, 9.5% to 13% were seen once. Sequences were derived from PBMCs, sampled on the day of the first yellow fever vaccination. The receptors shown here come from a man in his late teens or twenties who received the YFV17D yellow fever vaccine.

This chain uses TRBV12-3 or TRBV12-4 with TRBJ1-5; D is unresolved. Trimming took 5 bases from V and 7 from J, leaving 15 bases between them. This CDR3 is 14 amino acids long. The CDR3 nucleotides are TGTGCCAGCAGTACAGACACGAGAGGCCAGCCCCAGCATTTT. This translates into CASSTDTRGQPQHF.

V is TRBV5-1 and J is TRBJ1-2; TRBD1 might be the D (6 bases). The CDR3 contains 17 residues. V was clipped by 0 bases and J by 0 bases, with 15 bases between them. CDR1 SGHRS and CDR2 YFSETQ come from the germline V gene. The CDR3 DNA is TGCGCCAGCAGCTTGGTTCCAGGGGACCCAACTAACTATGGCTACACCTTC. Its translation: CASSLVPGDPTNYGYTF.

This clonotype was observed a few times. The rearrangement uses TRBV12-3 or TRBV12-4 and TRBJ2-5, with 12 positions matching TRBD1. The junction had 6 bases not matched to a gene; V was cut back by 2 bases and J by 5 bases. The CDR3 has 16 amino acids. The CDR3 protein is CASSLRGTGGSETQYF. For the CDR3, the DNA is TGTGCCAGCAGTTTACGGGGGACAGGGGGCTCGGAGACCCAGTACTTC.

In its sample, this clonotype was seen many times. This chain links TRBV4-1 with TRBJ2-7, with D tentatively TRBD2 (6 bases). CDR1 is MGHRA, CDR2 YSYEKL, per germline. The CDR3 spans 13 residues. Trimming removed 1 base from V and 3 bases from J, with 7 bases in between. The CDR3 is CASSQVGSYEQYF. The CDR3 DNA is TGCGCCAGCAGCCAAGTCGGGAGCTACGAGCAGTACTTC.

This clonotype showed up many times. The genes are TRBV11-2 and TRBJ2-5; D tentatively fits TRBD1 or TRBD2 (5 bases each). This CDR3 has 15 residues. The V and J ends lost 1 base and 4 bases respectively, with 13 bases between them. CDR1 and CDR2 from the germline V gene are SGHAT and FQNNGV. In nucleotides, the CDR3 is TGTGCCAGCAGCTTAGGTTGGGACGGGGCAGAGACCCAGTACTTC. This sequence encodes CASSLGWDGAETQYF.

This clonotype was counted between two and nine times. V usage is TRBV5-1 and J usage is TRBJ2-1; D is perhaps TRBD2 (6 bases). There are 13 residues in the CDR3. CDR1 is SGHRS and CDR2 is YFSETQ in the germline V gene. V lost 5 bases and J 2 bases, leaving 8 bases between the germline ends. CDR3 loop: CASRGLTYNEQFF. The CDR3, as DNA: TGCGCCAGCAGGGGACTTACCTACAATGAGCAGTTCTTC.

The rearrangement links TRBV6-2 or TRBV6-3 to TRBJ2-1; 8 nucleotides align to TRBD1. Germline CDR1 MNHEY, CDR2 SVGEGT. The CDR3 is made up of 15 amino acids. The V segment lost 6 bases and the J segment 8 bases; nucleotides outside the gene matches: 12. CDR3 bases: TGTGCCAGCAGACACGCCGGACAGGGAGTCCATGAGCAGTTCTTC. It yields the protein CASRHAGQGVHEQFF.

This clonotype came up a few times. This sequence joins TRBV20-1 and TRBJ1-2; TRBD1 matches at 10 bases. The CDR3 contains 16 residues. Germline lookup yields CDR1 DFQATT and CDR2 SNEGSKA (reference sequence). Germline trimming cut 3 bases from V and 1 base from J; bases unmatched to any gene: 8. The CDR3 protein is CSASGGTGVVNYGYTF. The CDR3, as DNA: TGCAGTGCTAGCGGCGGGACAGGGGTTGTTAACTATGGCTACACCTTC.

The chain recombines TRBV4-1 with TRBJ2-7; maybe TRBD1 (6 bases). Germline-derived CDR1 and CDR2 are MGHRA and YSYEKL. Trimming removed 0 bases at V and 7 bases at J, with 16 bases between. The CDR3 runs 15 residues. In DNA, the CDR3 is TGCGCCAGCAGCCAAGAACCAGGGACAATGAGGGAGCAGTACGTC. This sequence encodes CASSQEPGTMREQYV.

This clonotype was counted a few times. This sequence joins TRBV3-1 and TRBJ1-4; D perhaps matches TRBD1 (6 bases). The germline V gene has CDR1 LGHDT and CDR2 YNNKEL (reference sequence). CDR3 length: 16 amino acids. Deletions cut 2 bases from V and 8 bases from J, with 18 bases between. DNA for the CDR3: TGTGCCAGCAGCCAAAATTTGGGGGGGCTCGGGGAAAAACTGTTTTTT. This codes for CASSQNLGGLGEKLFF. The whole variable domain, remainder taken from reference TRBV3-1 and TRBJ1-4, is DTAVSQTPKYLVTQMGNDKSIKCEQNLGHDTMYWYKQDSKKFLKIMFSYNNKELIINETVPNRFSPKSPDKAHLNLHINSLELGDSAVYFCASSQNLGGLGEKLFFGSGTQLSVL.

The V and J genes are TRBV27 and TRBJ2-1; D gene unclear. This CDR3 comprises 13 residues. Germline values: CDR1 MNHEY, CDR2 SMNVEV (reference sequence). Trimming shortened V by 3 bases and J by 3 bases, and 6 bases separated the two germline ends. The CDR3, as DNA: TGTGCCAGCAGTTTTTCCCTCTACAATGAGCAGTTCTTC. Protein: CASSFSLYNEQFF.

The CDR3: CASSFPPSNGGKNEQYV. DNA for the CDR3: TGTGCCAGCAGCTTCCCCCCCTCTAACGGGGGGAAAAACGAGCAGTACGTC. The V call is TRBV11-1, the J call TRBJ2-7, with 7 bases that match TRBD2. Losses at the gene ends were 3 bases for V and 5 bases for J; bases not matched to a gene: 16. CDR1 and CDR2 (germline): SGHAT, FQDESV (reference sequence). This CDR3 comprises 17 residues.

This clonotype has at least ten counts. V is TRBV2 and J is TRBJ2-4, with 12 bases fitting TRBD2. Germline V gene lookup returns CDR1 SNHLY and CDR2 FYNNEI. The CDR3 totals 14 residues. The V gene end was trimmed by 10 bases and the J gene end by 6 bases; junction bases not matched to a gene: 7. The CDR3, as DNA: TGTGCCACCACAGGACTAGCGGGGCGAAACATTCAGTACTTC. Translated: CATTGLAGRNIQYF.

This clonotype was found a few times. The J gene is TRBJ1-4, the V gene TRBV20-1, with D uncertain. The CDR3 is made up of 14 amino acids. Between the trimmed V and J ends, which lost 0 bases and 3 bases, there was a span of 8 bases. CDR1 is DFQATT and CDR2 is SNEGSKA in the germline V gene (reference sequence). CDR3 bases: TGCAGTGCTAGAGATCTAGCGGCTAATGAAAAACTGTTTTTT. Translated, it gives CSARDLAANEKLFF.

By its share, this clonotype is medium-sized. The chain carries TRBV6-2 or TRBV6-3 and TRBJ2-1; 9 nucleotides agree with TRBD1. The CDR3 runs 16 residues. Germline assignment: CDR1 MNHEY and CDR2 SVGEGT. With 5 bases clipped from V and 5 bases from J, the junction kept 10 bases outside the gene matches. The CDR3 bases are TGTGCCAGCAGTCCCCTCCGGGACAGGGTGGACAATGAGCAGTTCTTC. Translated, it gives CASSPLRDRVDNEQFF.

This chain links TRBV30 with TRBJ2-7; the D gene is possibly TRBD2 (7 bases). V was cut by 0 bases and J by 4 bases, with 19 bases left in between. The CDR3 consists of 16 residues. The germline V gene encodes CDR1 GTSNPN and CDR2 SVGIG (reference sequence). The CDR3 region is CAWSVLLLRGGYEQYF. In DNA, the CDR3 is TGTGCCTGGAGTGTACTTCTCTTAAGGGGGGGATACGAGCAGTACTTC. Combining the CDR3 with reference TRBV30 and TRBJ2-7 gives the whole variable domain SQTIHQWPATLVQPVGSPLSLECTVEGTSNPNLYWYRQAAGRGLQLLFYSVGIGQISSEVPQNLSASRPQDRQFILSSKKLLLSDSGFYLCAWSVLLLRGGYEQYFGPGTRLTVT.

This clonotype occurred a few times. The gene calls are TRBV2 and TRBJ1-2; D is uncertain. V shed 2 bases and J shed 3 bases, with 10 bases lying between them. CDR1 and CDR2 from the germline V gene are SNHLY and FYNNEI. The CDR3 contains 14 residues. The CDR3 region is CASSENREDYGYTF. The CDR3 nucleotides read TGTGCCAGCAGTGAAAATAGAGAGGACTATGGCTACACCTTC.

This clonotype was picked up a small number of times. This chain links TRBV10-3 with TRBJ2-1, with D hard to call. The CDR3 sequence is 11 residues long. Germline values: CDR1 ENHRY, CDR2 SYGVKD. V was trimmed by 2 bases and J by 8 bases, leaving 4 bases between them. This CDR3 reads CAISEGHEQFF. Here the CDR3 DNA reads TGTGCCATCAGTGAGGGGCATGAGCAGTTCTTC.

V gene TRBV12-3 or TRBV12-4 combines with J gene TRBJ1-2; TRBD1 might be the D (5 bases). The CDR3 length is 15 residues. Trimming pared 4 bases from V and 4 bases from J, leaving 16 bases between. CDR3 sequence (DNA): TGTGCCAGCAGTTCGGGACTCCTCGGTGGCTATGGCTACACCTTC. Its protein is CASSSGLLGGYGYTF.

The sample holds many counts of this clonotype. The rearrangement uses TRBV20-1 and TRBJ2-3; TRBD2 matches at 12 bases. The CDR3 runs to 15 residues. The germline V gene has CDR1 DFQATT and CDR2 SNEGSKA (reference sequence). After removal of 3 bases from V and 0 bases from J, the junction contained 1 base not matched to a gene. The CDR3 nucleotides are TGCAGTGCTAGCCTAGCGGGGGGGAGCACAGATACGCAGTATTTT. Its translation is CSASLAGGSTDTQYF.

J is TRBJ2-2 and V is TRBV12-3 or TRBV12-4; the match to TRBD1 covers 7 bases. Trimming took 2 bases from V and 1 from J; bases not matched to a gene: 4. The CDR3 contains 16 residues. In DNA, the CDR3 is TGTGCCAGCAGTTTACAGGGGGTCCTGAACACCGGGGAGCTGTTTTTT. This codes for CASSLQGVLNTGELFF.

The V call is TRBV4-1, the J call TRBJ1-2; D gene uncertain. V was trimmed by 2 bases and J by 8 bases, leaving 9 bases between them. Germline lookup yields CDR1 MGHRA and CDR2 YSYEKL. The CDR3 sequence is 12 residues long. The CDR3 protein is CASSQRESGYTF. DNA for the CDR3: TGCGCCAGCAGCCAACGGGAATCAGGCTACACCTTC.